These 9 T cell receptor beta chains came from one sample sequenced in a study of a mutant IDH1 vaccine in newly diagnosed glioma. Profiling relied on immunoSEQ multiplex PCR, and the TCRdb table lists in-frame clones only, not all of them. The sample contains over 14,000 clones, 80% to 90% of which appear only once. Time point defined: baseline, week 1 (first vaccination visit). Treatment given: pre-vaccination baseline after standard-of-care therapy. Sequences were derived from PBMCs, sampled from a glioma patient treated with radiotherapy, temozolomide or both. The receptors originated from a woman in her 40s with glioma. Some clones in this sample may be carry-over from other donors' samples.

The V call is TRBV7-2, the J call TRBJ2-3; TRBD2 is a possible D gene (5 bases). V was pared by 7 bases and J by 3 bases, with 17 bases between. The CDR3 runs to 15 residues. The germline V gene has CDR1 SGHTA and CDR2 FQGNSA. CDR3 amino acids: CASTQRFSGTDTQYF. Written as DNA, the CDR3 is TGTGCCAGCACCCAACGATTTTCGGGGACAGATACGCAGTATTTT.

J is TRBJ2-1 and V is TRBV4-1, with D uncertain. V dropped 4 bases and J dropped 0 bases, with 10 bases sitting between them. There are 15 residues in the CDR3. Per the germline V gene, CDR1 is MGHRA and CDR2 is YSYEKL. CDR3 protein: CASSPAASSYNEQFF. DNA of the CDR3: TGCGCCAGCAGCCCGGCGGCTAGCTCCTACAATGAGCAGTTCTTC.

This clone occurred once. This chain connects TRBV6-1 to TRBJ2-4, with TRBD2 matching 11 bases. Germline CDR1 reads MNHNS; CDR2 reads SASEGT. The CDR3 is 18 amino acids. J lost 7 bases, V lost 0 bases, and 11 bases had no gene match. In DNA form, the CDR3 reads TGTGCCAGCAGTGAAGCTGGGCTAGCGGGAGGTGGGGGGAACATTCAGTACTTC. This translates into CASSEAGLAGGGGNIQYF.

The genes are TRBV5-1 and TRBJ2-7, with TRBD2 identical over 14 bases. The junction had 8 bases not matched to a gene; V was cut back by 4 bases and J by 2 bases. There are 17 residues in the CDR3. Germline loops: CDR1 SGHRS, CDR2 YFSETQ. CDR3 sequence: CASSPGLAGGRTYEQYF. CDR3 nucleotide sequence: TGCGCCAGCAGCCCCGGACTAGCGGGGGGCCGAACCTACGAGCAGTACTTC.

The gene calls are TRBV9 and TRBJ2-7, with 8 bases fitting TRBD2. J lost 2 bases, V lost 4 bases, and 14 bases had no gene match. This CDR3 is 17 amino acids long. Germline V CDR1 and CDR2: SGDLS, YYNGEE. The CDR3 here is CASSPRAGTRRTYEQYF. CDR3 bases: TGTGCCAGCAGCCCCCGCGCCGGGACTAGACGGACCTACGAGCAGTACTTC.

This chain links TRBV11-2 with TRBJ2-2; 12 bases fit TRBD2. CDR1 SGHAT and CDR2 FQNNGV come from the germline V gene. After removal of 5 bases from V and 2 bases from J, the junction contained 6 bases not matched to a gene. This CDR3 is 17 amino acids long. The CDR3 DNA reads TGTGCCAGCAGCCCAACTAGCGGGGGGCCAAACACCGGGGAGCTGTTTTTT. This encodes CASSPTSGGPNTGELFF.

This clone is a singleton in its sample. The rearrangement uses TRBV6-6 and TRBJ1-2, with 8 bases that match TRBD1. This CDR3 comprises 15 residues. Trimming at V came to 0 bases and at J to 6 bases, leaving 6 bases not matched to a gene. CDR1 is MNHNY, CDR2 SVGAGI, per germline (reference sequence). The CDR3 DNA reads TGTGCCAGCAGTTACTCGGCAGGGGGCGCGGATGGCTACACCTTC. It translates to CASSYSAGGADGYTF.

The rearrangement uses TRBV7-9 and TRBJ1-2; TRBD1 might be the D (5 bases). V was trimmed by 4 bases and J by 6 bases, leaving 18 bases between them. CDR1 is SEHNR and CDR2 is FQNEAQ in the germline V gene (reference sequence). The CDR3 has 15 residues. The CDR3 protein is CASSWGTAFFDGYTF. The CDR3 DNA follows: TGTGCCAGCAGCTGGGGGACGGCTTTTTTCGATGGCTACACCTTC.

The genes are TRBV18 and TRBJ2-2, with D tentatively TRBD2 (5 bases). This CDR3 comprises 13 residues. V was pared by 3 bases and J by 3 bases, with 5 bases between. The germline V gene encodes CDR1 KGHSH and CDR2 LQKENI. The CDR3 loop reads CASSPRDTGELFF. Here the CDR3 DNA reads TGTGCCAGCTCACCGAGGGACACCGGGGAGCTGTTTTTT.